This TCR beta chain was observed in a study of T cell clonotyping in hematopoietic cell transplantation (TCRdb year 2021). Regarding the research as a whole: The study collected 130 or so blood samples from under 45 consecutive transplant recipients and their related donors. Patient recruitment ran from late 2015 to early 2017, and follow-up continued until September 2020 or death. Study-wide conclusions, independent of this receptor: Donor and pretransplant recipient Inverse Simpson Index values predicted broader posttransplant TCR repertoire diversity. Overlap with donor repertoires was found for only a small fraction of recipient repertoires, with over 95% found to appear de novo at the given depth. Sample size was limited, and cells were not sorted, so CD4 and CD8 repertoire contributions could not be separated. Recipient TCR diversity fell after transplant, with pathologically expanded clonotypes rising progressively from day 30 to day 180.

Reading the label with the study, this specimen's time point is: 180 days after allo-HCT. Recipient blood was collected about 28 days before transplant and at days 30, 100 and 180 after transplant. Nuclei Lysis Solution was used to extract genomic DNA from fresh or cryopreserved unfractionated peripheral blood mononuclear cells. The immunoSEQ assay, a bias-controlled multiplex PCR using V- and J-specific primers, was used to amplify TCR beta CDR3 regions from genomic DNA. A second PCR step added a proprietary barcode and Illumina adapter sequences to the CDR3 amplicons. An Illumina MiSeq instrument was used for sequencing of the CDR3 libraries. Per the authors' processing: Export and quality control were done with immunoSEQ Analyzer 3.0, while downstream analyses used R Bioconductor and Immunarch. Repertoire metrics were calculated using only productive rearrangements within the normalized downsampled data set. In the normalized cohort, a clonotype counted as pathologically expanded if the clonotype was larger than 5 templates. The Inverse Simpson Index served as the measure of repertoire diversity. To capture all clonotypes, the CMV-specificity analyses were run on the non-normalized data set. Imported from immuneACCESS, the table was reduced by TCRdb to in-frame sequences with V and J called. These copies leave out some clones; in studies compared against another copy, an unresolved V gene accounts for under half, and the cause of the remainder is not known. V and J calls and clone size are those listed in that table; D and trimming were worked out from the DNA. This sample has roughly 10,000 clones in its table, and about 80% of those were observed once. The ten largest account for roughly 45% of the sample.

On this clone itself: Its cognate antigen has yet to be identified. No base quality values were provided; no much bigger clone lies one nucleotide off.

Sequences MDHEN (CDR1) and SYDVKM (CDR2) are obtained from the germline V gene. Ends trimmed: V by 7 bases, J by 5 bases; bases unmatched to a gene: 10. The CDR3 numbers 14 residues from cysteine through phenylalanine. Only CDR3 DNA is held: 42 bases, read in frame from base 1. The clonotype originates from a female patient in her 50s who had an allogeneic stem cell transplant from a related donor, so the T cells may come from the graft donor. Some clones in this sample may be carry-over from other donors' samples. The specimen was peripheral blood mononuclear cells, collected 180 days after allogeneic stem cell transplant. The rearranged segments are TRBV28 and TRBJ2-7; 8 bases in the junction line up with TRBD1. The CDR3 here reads CASTGQGGRDEQYF. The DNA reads TGTGCCAGCACCGGACAGGGCGGTCGCGACGAGCAGTACTTC.